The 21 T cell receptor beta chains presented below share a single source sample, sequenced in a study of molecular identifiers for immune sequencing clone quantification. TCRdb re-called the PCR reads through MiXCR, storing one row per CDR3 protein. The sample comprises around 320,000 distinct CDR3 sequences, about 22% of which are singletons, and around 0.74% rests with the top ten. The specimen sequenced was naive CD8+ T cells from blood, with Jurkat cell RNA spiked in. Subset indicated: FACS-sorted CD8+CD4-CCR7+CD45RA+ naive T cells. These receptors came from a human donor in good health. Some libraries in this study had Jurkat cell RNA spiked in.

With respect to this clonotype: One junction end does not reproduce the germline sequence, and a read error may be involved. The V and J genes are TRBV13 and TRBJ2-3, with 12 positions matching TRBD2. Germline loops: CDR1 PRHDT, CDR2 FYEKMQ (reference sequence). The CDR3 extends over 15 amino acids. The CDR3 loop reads CASKASGGVPETQYF. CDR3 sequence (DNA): TGTGCCAGCAAGGCTAGCGGGGGGGTCCCAGAAACGCAGTATTTT.

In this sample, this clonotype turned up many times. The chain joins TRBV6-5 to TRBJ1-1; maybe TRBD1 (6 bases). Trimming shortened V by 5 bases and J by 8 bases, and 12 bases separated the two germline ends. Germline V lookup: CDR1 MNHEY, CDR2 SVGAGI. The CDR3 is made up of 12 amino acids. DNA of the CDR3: TGTGCCAGCAGTCCTCCGACAGGAGAAGCTTTCTTT. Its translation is CASSPPTGEAFF.

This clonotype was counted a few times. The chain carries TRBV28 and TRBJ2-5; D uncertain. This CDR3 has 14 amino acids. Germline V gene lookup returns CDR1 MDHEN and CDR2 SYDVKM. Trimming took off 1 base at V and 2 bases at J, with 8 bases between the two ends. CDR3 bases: TGTGCCAGCAGTTTATTCACCGGACAAGAGACCCAGTACTTC. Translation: CASSLFTGQETQYF.

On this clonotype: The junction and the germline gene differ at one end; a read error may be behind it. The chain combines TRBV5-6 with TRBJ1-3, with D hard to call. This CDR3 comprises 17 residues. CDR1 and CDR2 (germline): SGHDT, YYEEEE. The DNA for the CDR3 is TGTGCCAGCAGCTTGGAGGACGGCACAACCTCTGGAAACACCATACATTTT. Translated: CASSLEDGTTSGNTIHF.

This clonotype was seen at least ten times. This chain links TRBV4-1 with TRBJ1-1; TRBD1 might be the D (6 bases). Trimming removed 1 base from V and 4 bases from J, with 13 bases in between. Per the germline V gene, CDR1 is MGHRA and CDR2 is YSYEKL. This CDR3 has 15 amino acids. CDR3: CASSQGWGASTEAFF. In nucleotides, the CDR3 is TGCGCCAGCAGCCAAGGTTGGGGGGCGAGCACTGAAGCTTTCTTT.

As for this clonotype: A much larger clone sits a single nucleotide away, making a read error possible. The CDR3 loop is CASSVEGTFSYEQYF. In DNA, the CDR3 is TGTGCCAGCAGCGTAGAAGGTACCTTCTCCTACGAGCAGTACTTC. This rearrangement joins TRBV9 to TRBJ2-7, with unresolved D. From germline, CDR1 is SGDLS and CDR2 YYNGEE. The CDR3 totals 15 residues. V gave up 0 bases and J gave up 0 bases, with 10 bases separating them.

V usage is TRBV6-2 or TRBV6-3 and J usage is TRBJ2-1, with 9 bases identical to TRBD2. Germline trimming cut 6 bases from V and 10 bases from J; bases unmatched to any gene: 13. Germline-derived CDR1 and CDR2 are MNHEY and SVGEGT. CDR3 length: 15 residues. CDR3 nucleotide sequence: TGTGCCAGCAGACCTCTTAGCGGGAGTGGGGCCGAGCAGTTCTTC. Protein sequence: CASRPLSGSGAEQFF.

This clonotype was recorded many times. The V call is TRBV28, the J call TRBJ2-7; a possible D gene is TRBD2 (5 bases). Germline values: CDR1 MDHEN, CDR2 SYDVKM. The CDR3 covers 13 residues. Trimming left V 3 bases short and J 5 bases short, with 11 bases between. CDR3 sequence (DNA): TGTGCCAGCAGTTTCAGAGGGTTCAACGAGCAGTACTTC. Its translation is CASSFRGFNEQYF.

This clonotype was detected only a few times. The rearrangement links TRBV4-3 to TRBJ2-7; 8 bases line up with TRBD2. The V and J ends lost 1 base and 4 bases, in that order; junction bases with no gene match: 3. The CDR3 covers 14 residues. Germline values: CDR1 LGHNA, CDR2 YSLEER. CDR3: CASSQASSGYEQYF. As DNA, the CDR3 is TGCGCCAGCAGCCAAGCGTCTAGCGGGTACGAGCAGTACTTC.

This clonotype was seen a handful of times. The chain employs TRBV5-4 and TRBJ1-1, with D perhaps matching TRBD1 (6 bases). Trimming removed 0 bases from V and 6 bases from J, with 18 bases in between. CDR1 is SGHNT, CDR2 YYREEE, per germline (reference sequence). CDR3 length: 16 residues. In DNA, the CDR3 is TGTGCCAGCAGCTTGGGGGGGGCCGGGGTCGACTCTGAAGCTTTCTTT. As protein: CASSLGGAGVDSEAFF. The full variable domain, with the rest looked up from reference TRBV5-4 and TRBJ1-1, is ETGVTQSPTHLIKTRGQQVTLRCSSQSGHNTVSWYQQALGQGPQFIFQYYREEENGRGNFPPRFSGLQFPNYSSELNVNALELDDSALYLCASSLGGAGVDSEAFFGQGTRLTVV.

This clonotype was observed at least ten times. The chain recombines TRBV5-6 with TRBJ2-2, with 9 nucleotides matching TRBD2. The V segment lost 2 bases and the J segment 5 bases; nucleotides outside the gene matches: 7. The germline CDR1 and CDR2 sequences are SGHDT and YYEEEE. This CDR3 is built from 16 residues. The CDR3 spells CASSFAAGGGTGELFF. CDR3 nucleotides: TGTGCCAGCAGCTTTGCAGCGGGAGGAGGGACCGGGGAGCTGTTTTTT.

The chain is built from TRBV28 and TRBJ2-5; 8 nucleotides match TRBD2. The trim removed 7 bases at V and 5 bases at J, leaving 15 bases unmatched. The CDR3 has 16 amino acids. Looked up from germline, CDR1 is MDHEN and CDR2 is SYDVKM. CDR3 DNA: TGTGCCAGCACCCCTGAGGAGCGGGAGTTAGCGGAGACCCAGTACTTC. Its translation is CASTPEERELAETQYF. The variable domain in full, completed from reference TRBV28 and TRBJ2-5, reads DVKVTQSSRYLVKRTGEKVFLECVQDMDHENMFWYRQDPGLGLRLIYFSYDVKMKEKGDIPEGYSVSREKKERFSLILESASTNQTSMYLCASTPEERELAETQYFGPGTRLLVL.

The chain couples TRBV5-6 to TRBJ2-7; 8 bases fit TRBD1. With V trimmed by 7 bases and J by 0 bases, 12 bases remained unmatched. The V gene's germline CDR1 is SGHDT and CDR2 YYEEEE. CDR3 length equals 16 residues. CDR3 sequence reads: CASGTWTGPPSYEQYF. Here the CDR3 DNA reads TGTGCCAGCGGCACATGGACAGGGCCTCCCTCCTACGAGCAGTACTTC.

CDR3 sequence: CASSLALAGAYTDAQYF. In DNA, the CDR3 is TGTGCCAGCAGTTTAGCACTAGCGGGCGCTTACACAGACGCGCAGTATTTT. The V gene is TRBV12-3 or TRBV12-4, the J gene TRBJ2-3, with 9 bases fitting TRBD2. After removal of 0 bases from V and 10 bases from J, the junction contained 14 bases not matched to a gene. The CDR3 totals 17 residues.

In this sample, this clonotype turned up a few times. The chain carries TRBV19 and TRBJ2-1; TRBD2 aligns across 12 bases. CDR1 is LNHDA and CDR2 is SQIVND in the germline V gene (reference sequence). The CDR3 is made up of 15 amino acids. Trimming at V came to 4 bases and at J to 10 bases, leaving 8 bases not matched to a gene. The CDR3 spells CASSTLAGGPGEQFF. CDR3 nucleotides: TGTGCCAGTAGTACCCTAGCGGGAGGGCCCGGGGAGCAGTTCTTC.

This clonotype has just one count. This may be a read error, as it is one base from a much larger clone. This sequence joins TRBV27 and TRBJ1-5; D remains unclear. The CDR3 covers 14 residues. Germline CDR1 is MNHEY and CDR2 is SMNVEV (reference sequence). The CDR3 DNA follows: TGTGCCAGCAGTTTCCTGGGTAGCAATCAGCCCCAGCAGTTT. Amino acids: CASSFLGSNQPQQF.

The CDR3 loop is CASSPGQGWAEAFF. In DNA, the CDR3 is TGTGCCAGCAGTCCCGGACAGGGTTGGGCTGAAGCTTTCTTT. The V call is TRBV2, the J call TRBJ1-1; 8 bases line up with TRBD1. Germline V gene sequence: CDR1 SNHLY, CDR2 FYNNEI. The junction had 8 bases not matched to a gene; V was cut back by 5 bases and J by 6 bases. The CDR3 covers 14 residues.

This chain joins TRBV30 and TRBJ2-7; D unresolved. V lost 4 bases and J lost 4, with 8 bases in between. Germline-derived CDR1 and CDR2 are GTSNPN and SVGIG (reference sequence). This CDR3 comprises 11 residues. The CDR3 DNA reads TGTGCCTGGATTCTGGGGTACGAGCAGTACTTC. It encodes CAWILGYEQYF.

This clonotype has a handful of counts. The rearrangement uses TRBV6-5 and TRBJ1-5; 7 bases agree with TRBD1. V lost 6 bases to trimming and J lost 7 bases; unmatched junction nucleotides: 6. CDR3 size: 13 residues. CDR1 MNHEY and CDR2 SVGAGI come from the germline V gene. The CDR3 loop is CASRGQFGQPQHF. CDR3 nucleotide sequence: TGTGCCAGCAGGGGACAGTTTGGGCAGCCCCAGCATTTT.

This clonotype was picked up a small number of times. The CDR3 DNA reads TGTGCCAGCAGCTTAATGGGCGGGGGGACGGTCAATGAGCAGTTCTTC. It codes for CASSLMGGGTVNEQFF. This chain uses TRBV7-3 with TRBJ2-1; 8 nucleotides line up with TRBD2. J gave up 6 bases and V 1 base, and 8 bases lay outside the gene matches. CDR1 and CDR2 from the germline V gene are SGHTA and FQGTGA. The CDR3 has 16 amino acids.

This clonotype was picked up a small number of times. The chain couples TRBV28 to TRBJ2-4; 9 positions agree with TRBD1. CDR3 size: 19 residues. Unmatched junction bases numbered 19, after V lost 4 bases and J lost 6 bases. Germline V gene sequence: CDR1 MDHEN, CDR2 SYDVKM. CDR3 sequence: CASSSPYILTGGSLNIQYF. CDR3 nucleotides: TGTGCCAGCAGTTCCCCCTATATTTTGACAGGGGGATCCTTAAACATTCAGTACTTC.